Sequencing of this T cell receptor beta chain was carried out in a study of molecular identifiers for immune sequencing clone quantification. Making the bulk TCR libraries relied on previously described methods and listed TCR primers. TCRdb analysed the PCR reads with MiXCR anew, one entry per CDR3 protein. This sample has some 65,000 distinct CDR3 sequences, with roughly 18% found just once. A word on this clonotype: A read error may be the cause here, since a much bigger clone is one base away.

CDR3 size: 14 residues. Trimming took 6 bases from V and 3 from J, leaving 15 bases between them. Germline assignment: CDR1 MNHNS and CDR2 SASEGT. The source material was naive CD8+ T cells from blood, with Jurkat cell RNA spiked in. Documented subset: FACS-sorted CD8+CD4-CCR7+CD45RA+ naive T cells. The chain links TRBV6-1 to TRBJ2-7; D is ambiguous. The sequence was collected from a human donor in good health. Some libraries in this study had Jurkat cell RNA spiked in. The CDR3, as DNA: TGTGCCAGCAGGTCCGGCGGCAAGGACTACGAGCAGTACTTC. Translation: CASRSGGKDYEQYF.